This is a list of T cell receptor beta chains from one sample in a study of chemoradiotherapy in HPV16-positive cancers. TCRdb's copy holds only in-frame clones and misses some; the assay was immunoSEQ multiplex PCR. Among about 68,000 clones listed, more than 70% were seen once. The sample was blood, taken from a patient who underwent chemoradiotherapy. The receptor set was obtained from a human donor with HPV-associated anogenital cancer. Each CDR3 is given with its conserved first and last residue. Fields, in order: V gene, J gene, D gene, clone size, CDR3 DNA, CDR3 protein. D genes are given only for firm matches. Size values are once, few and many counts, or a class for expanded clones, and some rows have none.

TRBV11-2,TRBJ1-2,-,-,TGTGCCAGCAGCTTAGCAGGGCCCCAGGGAGGCTACACCTTC,CASSLAGPQGGYTF
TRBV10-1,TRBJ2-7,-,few,TGCGCCAGGAGGACAGCCCAATCCTACGAGCAGTACTTC,CARRTAQSYEQYF
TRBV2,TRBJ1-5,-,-,TGTGCCAGCAAGGGGACCTCTTTGCATTTT,CASKGTSLHF
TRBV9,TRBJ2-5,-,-,TGTGCCAGCAGCAACCGGTTGGGATCCGGAGAGACCCAGTACTTC,CASSNRLGSGETQYF
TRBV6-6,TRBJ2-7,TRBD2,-,TGTGCCAGCAGTTACGGGCGGGGGTCGACCTACGAGCAGTACTTC,CASSYGRGSTYEQYF
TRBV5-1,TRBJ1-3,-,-,TGCGCCAGCAGCTTGGCGGGCGCTGGAAACACCATATATTTT,CASSLAGAGNTIYF
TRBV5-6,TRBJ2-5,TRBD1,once,TGTGCCAGCAGCTTGGTCACAGGACAGGGGGCCGCAGAGACCCAGTACTTC,CASSLVTGQGAAETQYF
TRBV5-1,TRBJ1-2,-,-,TGCGCCAGCAGCGATTCTCAGGAGAAAGGGTTTGATGGCTACACCTTC,CASSDSQEKGFDGYTF
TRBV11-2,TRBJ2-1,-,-,TGTGCCAGCAGGTCTCCTGGGTGGGGGGAGCAGTTCTTC,CASRSPGWGEQFF
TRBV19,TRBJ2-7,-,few,TGTGCCAGTAGTATTGGGGAGACAGGGAGGAACGAGCAGTACTTC,CASSIGETGRNEQYF
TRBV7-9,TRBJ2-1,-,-,TGTGCCAGCAGGGGGATAGGAGGGACGGAGTCGTTTGGTGAGCAGTTCTTC,CASRGIGGTESFGEQFF
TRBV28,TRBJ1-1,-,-,TGTGCCAGCATTGGTGCAGGGGTGAACACTGAAGCTTTCTTT,CASIGAGVNTEAFF
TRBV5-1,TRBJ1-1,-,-,TGCGCCAGCAGCCCACCCGGCGGGGTTGAAGCTTTCTTT,CASSPPGGVEAFF
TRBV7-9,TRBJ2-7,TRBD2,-,TGTGCCAGCACCGGGACTAGCGGATACGAGCAGTGCTTC,CASTGTSGYEQCF
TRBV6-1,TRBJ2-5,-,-,TGTGCCAGCAGTGGGGGGTTCGGGGGAAAAGAGACCCAGTACTTC,CASSGGFGGKETQYF
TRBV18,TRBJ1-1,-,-,TGTGCCAGCTCCCACCGAGTTGAAGTCTTCAACACTGAAGCTTTCTTT,CASSHRVEVFNTEAFF
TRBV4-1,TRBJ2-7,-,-,TGCGCCAGCAGCCAAGAATTAGATGGCCGAACGGTTATTTACGAGCAGTACTTC,CASSQELDGRTVIYEQYF
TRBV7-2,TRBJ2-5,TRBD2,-,TGTGCCAGCAGCCGGACTAGCGGGGAGACCCAGTACTTC,CASSRTSGETQYF
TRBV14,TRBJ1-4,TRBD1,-,TGTGCCAGCAGCCAAGGGACAGGGGGCCGGAAACTGTTTTTT,CASSQGTGGRKLFF
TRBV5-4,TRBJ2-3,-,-,TGTGCCAGCAGTCCTGGGCGGGCAGATACGCAGTATTTT,CASSPGRADTQYF
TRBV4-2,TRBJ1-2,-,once,TGTGCCAGCAGCCCCGAAGTATTGATAGATAACTATGGCTACACCTTC,CASSPEVLIDNYGYTF
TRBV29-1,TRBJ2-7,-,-,TGCAGCGTCTCTTCAGGGCCCGAGCAGTACTTC,CSVSSGPEQYF
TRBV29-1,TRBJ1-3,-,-,TGCAGCGTTGTAAAGGGGCCTGGAAACACCATATATTTT,CSVVKGPGNTIYF
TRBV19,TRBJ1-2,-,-,TGTGCCAGTAGAAACGCCGGTGGCTACACCTTC,CASRNAGGYTF
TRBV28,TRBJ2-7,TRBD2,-,TGTGCCAGCAGTTCGACTAGCGGATTCTCCTACGAGCAGTACTTC,CASSSTSGFSYEQYF
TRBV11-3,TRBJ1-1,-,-,TGTGCCAGCAGCCCCGGGACACGGGGTGAAGCTTTCTTT,CASSPGTRGEAFF
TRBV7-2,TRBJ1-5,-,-,TGTGCCAGCAGCTTAGCCCCCCCCAATCAGCCCCAGCATTTT,CASSLAPPNQPQHF
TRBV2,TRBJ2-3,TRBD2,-,TGTGCCAGCAGCCACCCAAAGCTAGCGGGAGAGAGAGATACGCAGTATTTT,CASSHPKLAGERDTQYF
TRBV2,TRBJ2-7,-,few,TGTGCCAGCAGCGCTATTCGAGGCGAGCAGTACTTC,CASSAIRGEQYF
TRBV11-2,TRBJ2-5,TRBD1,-,TGTGCCAGCAGCTTCCGGGACAGGGGTTTGGAGACCCAGTACTTC,CASSFRDRGLETQYF
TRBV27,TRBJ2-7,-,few,TGTGCCAGCAGTTTATCGGGCGGGGCAGGGGCGGCCTACGAGCAGTACTTC,CASSLSGGAGAAYEQYF
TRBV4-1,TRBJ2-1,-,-,TGCGCCAGCAGCCAAAGGAGGGACAGAAAAAATGAGCAGTTCTTC,CASSQRRDRKNEQFF